The 29 T cell receptor beta chains given below trace back to one sample, sequenced in a study of identifying expanded T cells in peripheral blood. This table comes from immunoSEQ multiplex PCR, and its TCRdb copy is limited to in-frame clones, with some not included. The data show 60,000 or so clones, approximately 80% seen once. The sequenced material came from blood. These receptor sequences come from a person aged 18 to 75 in good health.

This clone was seen more than once but under ten times. The chain links TRBV2 to TRBJ1-2; 8 bases line up with TRBD1. The CDR3 covers 13 residues. Trimming cost V 2 bases and J 6 bases; bases outside gene matches: 2. Germline V gives CDR1 SNHLY, CDR2 FYNNEI. This CDR3 reads CASSESRGHGYTF. In DNA form, the CDR3 reads TGTGCCAGCAGTGAAAGCAGGGGGCATGGCTACACCTTC. Looking up the rest from reference TRBV2 and TRBJ1-2 gives the full variable domain: EPEVTQTPSHQVTQMGQEVILRCVPISNHLYFYWYRQILGQKVEFLVSFYNNEISEKSEIFDDQFSVERPDGSNFTLKIRSTKLEDSAMYFCASSESRGHGYTFGSGTRLTVV.

The chain employs TRBV14 and TRBJ2-1; 7 bases match TRBD1. From germline, CDR1 is SGHDN and CDR2 FVKESK. The V and J ends lost 1 base and 5 bases, in that order; junction bases with no gene match: 2. There are 14 residues in the CDR3. This CDR3 is CASSQGTGHNEQFF. The CDR3 DNA is TGTGCCAGCAGCCAAGGGACAGGACACAATGAGCAGTTCTTC.

J is TRBJ2-1 and V is TRBV19; a possible D gene is TRBD2 (6 bases). Germline CDR1 reads LNHDA; CDR2 reads SQIVND (reference sequence). V lost 7 bases and J 0 bases, leaving 10 bases between the germline ends. The CDR3 sequence is 14 residues long. The CDR3 sequence: CASKVGSSYNEQFF. The CDR3 DNA is TGTGCCAGTAAGGTCGGGAGCTCCTACAATGAGCAGTTCTTC.

The V call is TRBV11-3, the J call TRBJ2-5; no clear D gene. Germline V gene sequence: CDR1 SGHNT, CDR2 YENEEA. Trimming cost V 5 bases and J 5 bases, with 18 bases left between them. The CDR3 has 15 residues. DNA of the CDR3: TGTGCCAGCAGCACCCTTTCGACCAGTGGGGAGACCCAGTACTTC. As protein: CASSTLSTSGETQYF. Using reference TRBV11-3 and TRBJ2-5 for the parts outside the CDR3, the full variable domain is EAGVVQSPRYKIIEKKQPVAFWCNPISGHNTLYWYLQNLGQGPELLIRYENEEAVDDSQLPKDRFSAERLKGVDSTLKIQPAELGDSAVYLCASSTLSTSGETQYFGPGTRLLVL.

A few counts support this clone. The V call is TRBV18, the J call TRBJ1-1; D uncertain. The CDR3 is 16 residues long. Germline lookup yields CDR1 KGHSH and CDR2 LQKENI. The V end was cut by 3 bases, the J end by 2 bases, with 16 bases between. This CDR3 is CASSPGRSPRNTEAFF. Written as DNA, the CDR3 is TGTGCCAGCTCACCGGGCAGGTCACCAAGAAACACTGAAGCTTTCTTT.

This rearrangement joins TRBV5-6 to TRBJ2-7; the D gene is possibly TRBD1 (5 bases). V was clipped by 4 bases and J by 4 bases, with 9 bases between them. Germline V gene sequence: CDR1 SGHDT, CDR2 YYEEEE. This CDR3 is 12 amino acids long. The CDR3 bases are TGTGCCAGCAGCCATCGACAGTACGAGCAGTACTTC. It encodes CASSHRQYEQYF.

The chain employs TRBV5-1 and TRBJ1-1; 8 bases are a match to TRBD1. CDR1 SGHRS and CDR2 YFSETQ come from the germline V gene. The CDR3 runs 15 residues. The V and J ends lost 5 bases and 0 bases, in that order; junction bases with no gene match: 6. The CDR3 DNA reads as TGCGCCAGCAGGAGGTCAGGGGGCTTGAACACTGAAGCTTTCTTT. Amino acid sequence: CASRRSGGLNTEAFF.

Only one count was recorded for this clone. The chain uses TRBV6-5 and TRBJ1-3; D is unresolved. The CDR3 runs to 15 residues. Germline CDR1 MNHEY, CDR2 SVGAGI. With 0 bases removed from V and 0 bases from J, the gap between germline ends came to 6 bases. CDR3 DNA sequence: TGTGCCAGCAGTTACTCGATGGCCTCTGGAAACACCATATATTTT. Translated, it gives CASSYSMASGNTIYF.

The V call is TRBV6-6, the J call TRBJ2-5; D is unclear. CDR3 size: 12 residues. Deletions cut 6 bases from V and 5 bases from J, with 10 bases between. Germline V gene lookup returns CDR1 MNHNY and CDR2 SVGAGI (reference sequence). CDR3 nucleotides: TGTGCCAGCAGCCAAGTCACGGAGACCCAGTACTTC. Amino acid sequence: CASSQVTETQYF.

The rearrangement joins TRBV10-3 to TRBJ1-6; TRBD1 matches 8 bases. Losses at the gene ends were 3 bases for V and 9 bases for J; bases not matched to a gene: 7. The V gene's germline CDR1 is ENHRY and CDR2 SYGVKD. The CDR3 covers 15 residues. This CDR3 is CAISEGQGAISPLHF. CDR3 in DNA: TGTGCCATCAGTGAAGGGCAGGGGGCTATTTCACCCCTCCACTTT.

J is TRBJ1-2 and V is TRBV6-5; D remains ambiguous. Germline assignment: CDR1 MNHEY and CDR2 SVGAGI. V was shortened by 6 bases and J by 0 bases, with 8 bases between the two germline ends. The CDR3 contains 13 residues. This chain's CDR3 is CASRLNSNYGYTF. CDR3 in DNA: TGTGCCAGCAGGCTTAATTCTAACTATGGCTACACCTTC.

The chain couples TRBV21-1 to TRBJ2-7; whether TRBD1, the table's D call, matches the DNA was not checked. TRBV21-1 is a pseudogene segment. This CDR3 has 16 residues. This CDR3 reads CASSKGDRGRSYEQYF. Here the CDR3 DNA reads TGTGCCAGCAGCAAAGGGGACAGGGGTCGCTCCTACGAGCAGTACTTC.

CDR3 sequence reads: CASSPSSGSHEQYF. The CDR3 DNA is TGTGCCAGCAGCCCATCTAGCGGGAGCCACGAGCAGTACTTC. The gene calls are TRBV7-2 and TRBJ2-7, with TRBD2 matching over 10 bases. The CDR3 covers 14 residues. The V segment lost 5 bases and the J segment 5 bases; nucleotides outside the gene matches: 6. Per germline, CDR1 SGHTA and CDR2 FQGNSA.

The chain uses TRBV14 and TRBJ2-2; TRBD2 matches 14 bases. Germline V gives CDR1 SGHDN, CDR2 FVKESK. This CDR3 has 16 residues. Germline trimming cut 4 bases from V and 5 bases from J; bases unmatched to any gene: 3. This CDR3 reads CASSPGLAGETGELFF. The CDR3 DNA sequence: TGTGCCAGCAGCCCGGGACTAGCGGGAGAAACCGGGGAGCTGTTTTTT.

The J gene is TRBJ1-5, the V gene TRBV6-1; D is unclear. With 2 bases removed from V and 0 bases from J, the gap between germline ends came to 5 bases. The CDR3 runs 14 residues. The germline V gene has CDR1 MNHNS and CDR2 SASEGT. CDR3 sequence reads: CASSEQLSNQPQHF. The CDR3 coding sequence is TGTGCCAGCAGTGAACAGCTTAGCAATCAGCCCCAGCATTTT.

The chain employs TRBV19 and TRBJ1-2, with 7 positions matching TRBD1. The junction had 3 bases not matched to a gene; V was cut back by 4 bases and J by 4 bases. Germline assignment: CDR1 LNHDA and CDR2 SQIVND (reference sequence). This CDR3 contains 13 residues. CDR3 sequence (DNA): TGTGCCAGTAGTAGGGGGACAGTCTATGGCTACACCTTC. This sequence encodes CASSRGTVYGYTF. Full variable domain (rest looked up from reference TRBV19 and TRBJ1-2): DGGITQSPKYLFRKEGQNVTLSCEQNLNHDAMYWYRQDPGQGLRLIYYSQIVNDFQKGDIAEGYSVSREKKESFPLTVTSAQKNPTAFYLCASSRGTVYGYTFGSGTRLTVV.

The V and J genes are TRBV18 and TRBJ1-2; 10 bases align to TRBD1. V gave up 3 bases and J gave up 2 bases; unmatched junction bases: 6. CDR1 is KGHSH, CDR2 LQKENI, per germline. The CDR3 length is 16 residues. The CDR3 DNA follows: TGTGCCAGCTCACCCAACCGGGACAGGGGCAACTATGGCTACACCTTC. Translating gives CASSPNRDRGNYGYTF.

The J gene is TRBJ1-5, the V gene TRBV27; 8 bases are shared with TRBD1. There are 15 residues in the CDR3. Trimming took 6 bases from V and 3 from J; bases not matched to a gene: 7. Germline V gene data show CDR1 as MNHEY and CDR2 as SMNVEV (reference sequence). CDR3 coding DNA: TGTGCCAGCAGGGCCGGACAGGGCCACAATCAGCCCCAGCATTTT. Translation: CASRAGQGHNQPQHF.

The chain joins TRBV7-6 to TRBJ2-1, with TRBD1 matching over 7 bases. Looked up from germline, CDR1 is SGHVS and CDR2 is FNYEAQ. The CDR3 length is 16 residues. The ends lost 5 bases at V and 2 bases at J; junction bases unmatched: 9. The CDR3 DNA reads as TGTGCCAGCAGCCCCGCAGCGACAGGGACCTACAATGAGCAGTTCTTC. It codes for CASSPAATGTYNEQFF.

This chain links TRBV18 with TRBJ2-5; TRBD2 aligns across 9 bases. The CDR3 extends over 15 amino acids. Germline loops: CDR1 KGHSH, CDR2 LQKENI. V lost 2 bases and J lost 2; bases outside the gene matches: 3. CDR3: CASSPTSGPQETQYF. CDR3 nucleotides: TGTGCCAGCTCACCAACTAGCGGGCCGCAAGAGACCCAGTACTTC.

The chain joins TRBV7-1 to TRBJ2-7, with a tentative D call TRBD1 (5 bases). TRBV7-1 qualifies as an ORF whose function is uncertain. With 4 bases removed from V and 5 bases from J, the gap between germline ends came to 15 bases. This CDR3 contains 14 residues. The CDR3, as DNA: TGTGCCAGCAGCTTAGGTGGCAGGGTGCACGAGCAGTACGTC. Residues: CASSLGGRVHEQYV.

The chain recombines TRBV2 with TRBJ2-2, with a possible D match to TRBD2 (6 bases). The germline gives CDR1 SNHLY, CDR2 FYNNEI. The CDR3 has 15 amino acids. Deletions cut 10 bases from V and 0 bases from J, with 15 bases between. CDR3 nucleotide sequence: TGTGCCACTCAGGGAGGAAGATCGAACACCGGGGAGCTGTTTTTT. Its translation: CATQGGRSNTGELFF.

The chain has TRBV19 and TRBJ1-1; no firm D call. In germline, CDR1 is LNHDA, CDR2 SQIVND (reference sequence). This CDR3 has 11 residues. Between the trimmed V and J ends, which lost 10 bases and 2 bases, there was a span of 8 bases. CDR3: CAIRFNTEAFF. The CDR3 DNA sequence: TGTGCCATCCGGTTCAACACTGAAGCTTTCTTT.

The chain links TRBV2 to TRBJ2-7; perhaps TRBD2 as D (6 bases). V gave up 6 bases and J gave up 0 bases, with 30 bases separating them. The CDR3 runs 20 residues. The germline CDR1 and CDR2 sequences are SNHLY and FYNNEI. The CDR3 loop is CASRPPPGTEGSHLSYEQYV. CDR3 coding DNA: TGTGCCAGCAGACCTCCTCCCGGGACTGAAGGTTCCCATCTCTCCTACGAGCAGTACGTC.

The chain joins TRBV5-1 to TRBJ1-4, with D hard to call. Germline V CDR1 and CDR2: SGHRS, YFSETQ. The germline V and J ends were trimmed by 1 base and 2 bases, with 3 bases remaining between them. This CDR3 comprises 13 residues. DNA for the CDR3: TGCGCCAGCAGCTTGTCGACTAATGAAAAACTGTTTTTT. Its protein is CASSLSTNEKLFF.

CDR3 loop: CASVRLAGEETQYF. The CDR3 DNA is TGTGCCAGCGTAAGGCTAGCGGGGGAAGAGACCCAGTACTTC. This chain links TRBV2 with TRBJ2-5; 10 bases are shared with TRBD2. The germline V gene encodes CDR1 SNHLY and CDR2 FYNNEI. V was clipped by 8 bases and J by 3 bases; unmatched bases: 6. The CDR3 loop spans 14 amino acids.

The chain carries TRBV4-1 and TRBJ2-2; unclear D gene. The CDR3 is 15 amino acids. V dropped 3 bases and J dropped 4 bases, with 12 bases sitting between them. CDR1 MGHRA and CDR2 YSYEKL come from the germline V gene. The CDR3 coding sequence is TGCGCCAGCAGCCACGGAAAGGGCCCCACCGGGGAGCTGTTTTTT. It translates to CASSHGKGPTGELFF.

This rearrangement joins TRBV15 to TRBJ2-1; TRBD1 aligns across 9 bases. The V and J ends lost 2 bases and 5 bases, in that order; junction bases with no gene match: 7. The CDR3 contains 16 residues. Looked up from germline, CDR1 is LNHNV and CDR2 is YYDKDF (reference sequence). The CDR3 DNA is TGTGCCACCAGCAGATGGGGGACAGGGCCCCACAATGAGCAGTTCTTC. Amino acid sequence: CATSRWGTGPHNEQFF.

The gene calls are TRBV18 and TRBJ2-5; D unresolved. V lost 3 bases and J 5 bases, leaving 16 bases between the germline ends. Germline loops: CDR1 KGHSH, CDR2 LQKENI. This CDR3 is built from 15 residues. CDR3 DNA sequence: TGTGCCAGCTCACCCGGGCAGGTAGGAGCGGAGACCCAGTACTTC. Protein product: CASSPGQVGAETQYF.